A selection of T cell receptor beta chains follows, all from one sample in a study of post-analysis software for immune sequencing data. MiXCR was run by TCRdb on the PCR reads, yielding one entry per CDR3 protein. Of hundreds of thousands of distinct CDR3 sequences detected, around 40% appear once; the ten largest clones hold roughly an eighth. The sample was blood. These receptors all stem from a girl aged 5 to 17 with multiple sclerosis. The conserved cysteine and the conserved F or W are not part of the CDR3 here.

TRBV29-1	TRBJ1-1	SVLDPNTEAF
TRBV29-1	TRBJ2-1	SVSSPTGNEQF
TRBV12-3/TRBV12-4	TRBJ2-5	ASRTDRGETQY
TRBV9	TRBJ2-1	ASSPRDKSYNEQF
TRBV7-6	TRBJ2-1	ASSKLAGPYNEQF
TRBV7-2	TRBJ2-3	ASSRQGNTQY
TRBV29-1	TRBJ1-3	SVKGRYSGNTIY
TRBV6-5	TRBJ2-5	ASSYGRGRRETQY
TRBV20-1	TRBJ2-3	SASALAGERTDTQY
TRBV6-5	TRBJ2-6	ATRLTGANVLT
TRBV29-1	TRBJ1-5	SELGQGVLRNQPQH
TRBV20-1	TRBJ1-5	SATGSGPQH
TRBV7-2	TRBJ2-7	ASSLADLWSGLAYEQY
TRBV20-1	TRBJ2-1	SAPVGGSAYNEQF
TRBV11-2	TRBJ2-7	ASSLGRGPLGEQY
TRBV6-6	.	ASSYGVGPIEQY
TRBV5-6	.	ASSLEGGSAYNEQY
TRBV7-9	TRBJ2-3	ASSLGAGETDTQY
TRBV24-1	TRBJ2-1	ATMTSGRNNEQF
TRBV29-1	TRBJ1-3	SVAIGYTIY
TRBV12-3/TRBV12-4	TRBJ2-7	AIYEFNSSYEQY
TRBV7-9	TRBJ2-1	ASSGQAYNEQF
TRBV20-1	TRBJ2-7	SARDASSSSYEQY
TRBV29-1	TRBJ2-7	SVTKDSPYEQY
TRBV5-1	TRBJ2-7	ASSLTAAQEGQY
TRBV7-8	TRBJ2-7	ASSLAARSGAAYEQY
TRBV4-2	TRBJ2-1	ASSQDRLASYNEQF
TRBV9	TRBJ2-1	ASSVVPGGYNEQF
TRBV5-1	TRBJ2-5	ASRALAGEETQY
TRBV29-1	TRBJ1-2	SVADRTGYGYT
TRBV28	TRBJ2-7	ASSPGTGVFYEQY
TRBV7-9	TRBJ1-5	ASRQGINQPQH
TRBV20-1	TRBJ2-3	SARASTATDTQY
TRBV20-1	TRBJ2-5	SARRVGSGEQY
TRBV20-1	TRBJ2-3	SAPPTGGIADTQY
TRBV28	TRBJ2-7	ASSRAGGTYEQY
TRBV7-9	TRBJ2-7	ASSLGDSGPYEQY
TRBV27	TRBJ1-4	ASSTSTGILEKLF
TRBV7-3	TRBJ2-7	ASRHRSGEQY
TRBV30	TRBJ2-7	AWRGTGASYEQY
TRBV29-1	TRBJ2-6	SVEVRDSGNSGANVLT
TRBV6-6	TRBJ2-3	ASSLTGGADTQY
TRBV4-1	TRBJ2-1	ASSQDVLAYTYNEQF
TRBV10-3	.	AISEYRGSQGTQY
TRBV28	TRBJ2-5	ASSATGMGETQY
TRBV4-2	TRBJ2-7	ASSQELGEGTYEQY
TRBV5-1	TRBJ2-1	ASSLDRGPNNEQF
TRBV6-2/TRBV6-3	TRBJ2-7	ASRPGAAGYEQY
TRBV28	TRBJ2-5	ASSHDLGRETQY